The source of this T cell receptor (beta chain) is a study of cytomegalovirus exposure and HLA in healthy donors. This clone was counted a single time. Clones were read by immunoSEQ multiplex PCR, and TCRdb kept only the in-frame ones, dropping some. This sample carries 100,000 to 120,000 clones, 89% of them seen once, and the ten largest clones take approximately 1.9%. The germline V gene encodes CDR1 SGHDT and CDR2 YYEEEE. This CDR3 has 15 residues. V lost 4 bases to trimming and J lost 5 bases; unmatched junction nucleotides: 6. The receptor was derived from a woman younger than 30 in good health and CMV-seronegative. What was sequenced was PBMCs. The chain recombines TRBV5-6 with TRBJ2-1; 10 bases are a match to TRBD1. This chain's CDR3 is CASSTGQGGNNEQFF. DNA for the CDR3: TGTGCCAGCAGCACTGGACAGGGGGGGAACAATGAGCAGTTCTTC.